One and the same sample provided the 21 T cell receptor beta chains below, sequenced in a study of T-cell reconstitution after alpha-beta-depleted transplantation in children. Unique molecular identifiers were used in preparing the TCRbeta library. TCRdb re-called the PCR reads with MiXCR, one entry per CDR3 protein. The sample has some 81,000 distinct CDR3 sequences, roughly 15% seen once. The sequences come from PBMCs, mostly from graft donor cells, collected 180 days after TCRalphabeta/CD19-depleted stem cell transplant. These receptors came from a male patient under 10 years old who had a stem cell transplant for acute lymphoblastic leukemia, so the T cells may come from the graft donor.

In this sample, this clonotype turned up a few times. The V and J genes are TRBV28 and TRBJ2-4; D unresolved. This CDR3 spans 11 amino acids. Germline-derived CDR1 and CDR2 are MDHEN and SYDVKM. V was cut by 1 base and J by 14 bases, with 9 bases left in between. CDR3 DNA sequence: TGTGCCAGCAGTTTATCCCGGTGGAAGTACTTC. Encoded protein: CASSLSRWKYF. The full variable domain, with the rest looked up from reference TRBV28 and TRBJ2-4, is DVKVTQSSRYLVKRTGEKVFLECVQDMDHENMFWYRQDPGLGLRLIYFSYDVKMKEKGDIPEGYSVSREKKERFSLILESASTNQTSMYLCASSLSRWKYFGAGTRLSVL.

This clonotype has a handful of counts. The gene calls are TRBV12-3 or TRBV12-4 and TRBJ2-7; 7 nucleotides match TRBD2. The CDR3 is 14 amino acids. The junction had 5 bases not matched to a gene; V was cut back by 2 bases and J by 4 bases. CDR3 region: CASSLRREEYEQYF. DNA of the CDR3: TGTGCCAGCAGTTTACGACGGGAGGAGTACGAGCAGTACTTC.

There are many counts of this clonotype. This chain links TRBV7-3 with TRBJ2-1, with 9 nucleotides matching TRBD1. Germline lookup yields CDR1 SGHTA and CDR2 FQGTGA. The CDR3 runs 15 residues. V trimming: 3 bases; J trimming: 0 bases; junction bases outside the gene matches: 0. The CDR3 DNA is TGTGCCAGCAGCTTGGGACAGGGCTCCTACAATGAGCAGTTCTTC. Amino acid sequence: CASSLGQGSYNEQFF.

In its sample, this clonotype was seen many times. The chain carries TRBV20-1 and TRBJ1-2, with 7 nucleotides matching TRBD1. The V gene's germline CDR1 is DFQATT and CDR2 SNEGSKA (reference sequence). The V gene end was trimmed by 0 bases and the J gene end by 4 bases; junction bases not matched to a gene: 5. The CDR3 runs to 14 residues. The CDR3 protein is CSARDPHRGYGYTF. DNA of the CDR3: TGCAGTGCTAGAGACCCCCACAGGGGCTATGGCTACACCTTC.

This clonotype was recorded a few times. This chain uses TRBV4-3 with TRBJ2-5; the D call may be TRBD1 or TRBD2 (5 bases each). This CDR3 comprises 15 residues. V lost 0 bases to trimming and J lost 5 bases, with 13 bases between them. The germline V gene encodes CDR1 LGHNA and CDR2 YSLEER. The CDR3 DNA reads as TGCGCCAGCAGCCAAGATCCGGGGCCGGGGGAGACCCAGTACTTC. Protein sequence: CASSQDPGPGETQYF.

The chain joins TRBV5-6 to TRBJ2-1; no clear D gene. V was pared by 0 bases and J by 6 bases, with 4 bases between. The CDR3 consists of 12 residues. CDR1 is SGHDT, CDR2 YYEEEE, per germline. The CDR3: CASSLDFNEQFF. The DNA for the CDR3 is TGTGCCAGCAGCTTGGACTTCAATGAGCAGTTCTTC.

This chain links TRBV20-1 with TRBJ2-7; D call uncertain. The germline CDR1 and CDR2 sequences are DFQATT and SNEGSKA (reference sequence). With 0 bases removed from V and 4 bases from J, the gap between germline ends came to 19 bases. The CDR3 extends over 16 amino acids. The CDR3 DNA sequence: TGCAGTGCTAGAGATTATTTGTGGGGAAATGGGTACGAGCAGTACTTC. Residues: CSARDYLWGNGYEQYF.

The chain joins TRBV7-9 to TRBJ2-5, with a weak D call TRBD2 (7 bases). V was cut by 10 bases and J by 4 bases, with 16 bases left in between. This CDR3 is built from 13 residues. The germline V gene has CDR1 SEHNR and CDR2 FQNEAQ (reference sequence). CDR3 coding DNA: TGTGCCACCTATACGGGGGGCCGAGAGACCCAGTACTTC. As protein: CATYTGGRETQYF.

The sample holds a few counts of this clonotype. The V and J genes are TRBV7-9 and TRBJ2-1; D is undetermined. The ends were cut back, 8 bases at V and 0 bases at J, with 17 bases in the middle. The CDR3 totals 16 residues. Germline CDR1 SEHNR, CDR2 FQNEAQ (reference sequence). CDR3 in DNA: TGTGCCAGCGGATTCGTCGTCCATAGCTCCTACAATGAGCAGTTCTTC. Its protein product is CASGFVVHSSYNEQFF.

On this clonotype itself: One base away lies a much larger clone, so this may be a sequencing read error. V usage is TRBV7-2 and J usage is TRBJ2-3; maybe TRBD2 (6 bases). Trimming removed 2 bases from V and 6 bases from J, with 15 bases in between. Germline CDR1 and CDR2: SGHTA and FQGNSA. The CDR3 covers 15 residues. The CDR3 loop is CASSLHSGARDTQYF. The CDR3 DNA is TGTGCCAGCAGCTTACATAGCGGTGCACGTGATACGCAGTATTTT. The full variable domain, completed using reference TRBV7-2 and TRBJ2-3, is GAGVSQSPSNKVTEKGKDVELRCDPISGHTALYWYRQSLGQGLEFLIYFQGNSAPDKSGLPSDRFSAERTGGSVSTLTIQRTQQEDSAVYLCASSLHSGARDTQYFGPGTRLTVL.

In this sample, this clonotype turned up a few times. The chain couples TRBV20-1 to TRBJ2-5, with D perhaps matching TRBD1 or TRBD2 (6 bases each). The ends were cut back, 6 bases at V and 2 bases at J, with 16 bases in the middle. This CDR3 region has 14 residues. The germline CDR1 and CDR2 sequences are DFQATT and SNEGSKA (reference sequence). The DNA of the CDR3 is TGCAGTGCGAAAGAAGGGGGACTTCAAGAGACCCAGTACTTC. Amino acid sequence: CSAKEGGLQETQYF.

This clonotype appeared a few times. The chain combines TRBV4-3 with TRBJ2-1; 10 bases match TRBD2. Germline trimming cut 1 base from V and 4 bases from J; bases unmatched to any gene: 7. Looked up from germline, CDR1 is LGHNA and CDR2 is YSLEER. The CDR3 has 17 residues. The CDR3 loop is CASSQVWTSGTYNEQFF. Here the CDR3 DNA reads TGCGCCAGCAGCCAAGTTTGGACTAGCGGAACATACAATGAGCAGTTCTTC.

This clonotype has a handful of counts. The rearrangement joins TRBV7-9 to TRBJ2-3, with 10 bases matching TRBD1. CDR1 is SEHNR, CDR2 FQNEAQ, per germline (reference sequence). V lost 5 bases, J lost 3 bases, and 5 bases stayed unmatched. CDR3 length equals 15 residues. The CDR3 loop is CASSPGQGGTDTQYF. The CDR3 DNA reads TGTGCCAGCAGCCCTGGACAGGGGGGGACAGATACGCAGTATTTT.

The table lists this clonotype with a few counts. V gene TRBV29-1 combines with J gene TRBJ2-5, with a weak D call TRBD2 (5 bases). CDR1 and CDR2 (germline): SQVTM, ANQGSEA. V lost 7 bases and J 4 bases, leaving 19 bases between the germline ends. This CDR3 comprises 14 residues. The CDR3 is CSGLPRERAETQYF. CDR3 sequence (DNA): TGCAGCGGCTTACCGCGAGAGAGGGCAGAGACCCAGTACTTC.

The J gene is TRBJ1-5, the V gene TRBV12-3 or TRBV12-4, with D uncertain. The V gene lost 2 bases and the J gene lost 7 bases, with 15 bases spanning the gap. The CDR3 length is 15 residues. As DNA, the CDR3 is TGTGCCAGCAGTTTACCAGGAGGGCTCAAACAGCCCCAGCATTTT. This gives the protein CASSLPGGLKQPQHF.

This rearrangement joins TRBV5-1 to TRBJ2-7; no clear D. Germline CDR1 reads SGHRS; CDR2 reads YFSETQ. There are 12 residues in the CDR3. Trimming took off 0 bases at V and 3 bases at J, with 4 bases between the two ends. CDR3 sequence: CASSLERYEQYF. In DNA, the CDR3 is TGCGCCAGCAGCTTGGAACGCTACGAGCAGTACTTC.

This chain connects TRBV6-2 or TRBV6-3 to TRBJ1-2; D remains ambiguous. There are 14 residues in the CDR3. Trimming took 10 bases from V and 0 from J, leaving 15 bases between them. The V gene's germline CDR1 is MNHEY and CDR2 SVGEGT. CDR3 region: CATTPWTPNYGYTF. Here the CDR3 DNA reads TGTGCCACAACTCCTTGGACTCCTAACTATGGCTACACCTTC.

This clonotype has more than one count but fewer than ten. The gene calls are TRBV4-3 and TRBJ2-4; tentatively, D is TRBD1 or TRBD2 (6 bases each). The germline V gene encodes CDR1 LGHNA and CDR2 YSLEER. The CDR3 sequence is 19 residues long. Trimming pared 4 bases from V and 1 base from J, leaving 23 bases between. The CDR3 sequence: CASSLGPAGGGRAKNIQYF. The CDR3 nucleotides are TGCGCCAGCAGCCTTGGGCCCGCCGGAGGGGGGAGGGCCAAAAACATTCAGTACTTC.

The rearrangement uses TRBV7-6 and TRBJ1-1; D may be TRBD1 (6 bases). The germline V and J ends were trimmed by 1 base and 0 bases, with 9 bases remaining between them. Germline values: CDR1 SGHVS, CDR2 FNYEAQ. CDR3 length: 15 residues. The CDR3 nucleotides read TGTGCCAGCAGCTTAGTCTCAGGGGTGAACACTGAAGCTTTCTTT. Its protein is CASSLVSGVNTEAFF.

This clonotype was seen repeatedly, ten times or more. The V and J genes are TRBV5-1 and TRBJ2-5, with TRBD1 identical over 7 bases. The CDR3 is made up of 14 amino acids. Germline V gene data show CDR1 as SGHRS and CDR2 as YFSETQ. After removal of 0 bases from V and 2 bases from J, the junction contained 1 base not matched to a gene. CDR3 sequence (DNA): TGCGCCAGCAGCTTGGGACAGGGACAAGAGACCCAGTACTTC. It codes for CASSLGQGQETQYF. Full variable domain (missing parts from reference TRBV5-1 and TRBJ2-5): KAGVTQTPRYLIKTRGQQVTLSCSPISGHRSVSWYQQTPGQGLQFLFEYFSETQRNKGNFPGRFSGRQFSNSRSEMNVSTLELGDSALYLCASSLGQGQETQYFGPGTRLLVL.

This clonotype was counted between two and nine times. The V gene is TRBV7-8, the J gene TRBJ2-3; D gene uncertain. Germline V gene sequence: CDR1 SGHVS, CDR2 FQNEAQ. There are 12 residues in the CDR3. V gave up 5 bases and J gave up 9 bases, with 12 bases separating them. CDR3 nucleotide sequence: TGTGCCAGCAGCCTTGGAGCAGTGACGCAGTATTTT. Encoded protein: CASSLGAVTQYF.